Presented here are 27 T cell receptor delta chains from one specimen sequenced in a study of γδ T cells in repeated Plasmodium falciparum infection. Gammadelta T cells were flow-sorted from PBMC into Vgamma9/Vdelta2+ and Vdelta2-negative populations for bulk analysis. TCRdb re-called clones from the multiplex PCR reads using CATT. The data contain 70,000 to 95,000 delta-chain clones, 1.4% of them singletons. The source material was gamma-delta T cells from blood. Receptors were obtained from a pool of human donors (malaria-infected and uninfected, not separated).

The CDR3 here is CACLLLGDTGTDKLIF. CDR3 sequence (DNA): TGTGCCTGCTTACTTCTGGGGGATACGGGTACCGATAAACTCATCTTT. V usage is TRDV2 and J usage is TRDJ1; TRDD3 matches at 12 bases. The J gene comes from matching the DNA to germline here; TCRdb lacks it. The CDR3 is 16 residues long. Germline V CDR1 and CDR2: GEAIGNYY, EKD. The trim removed 7 bases at V and 2 bases at J, leaving 10 bases unmatched.

The J segment was not called; the V segment is TRDV1; the table's D call, TRDD3, has no DNA check behind it. Germline-derived CDR1 and CDR2 are TSWWSYY and QGS. The CDR3 totals 18 residues. The CDR3 loop reads CSGELTSFRGIYADNLIF. For the CDR3, the DNA is TGCTCTGGGGAGCTGACTTCCTTCAGGGGGATATACGCCGATAATCTCATCTTT.

About this clone: With only one base between it and a far larger clone, this is likely a read error. At the DNA level, this CDR3 is encoded by other sequences in the same sample as well. The V call is TRDV2, the J call TRDJ1; 8 bases align to TRDD3. The J gene is absent in TCRdb and was assigned here via DNA matching to germline. CDR1 is GEAIGNYY and CDR2 is EKD in the germline V gene. J lost 0 bases, V lost 4 bases, and 9 bases had no gene match. The CDR3 sequence is 16 residues long. The CDR3 bases are TGTGCCTGTGATAGAGGGGGGATAACGTACACCGATAAACTCATCTTT. Its translation is CACDRGGITYTDKLIF.

This clone was recorded at least ten times. The same CDR3 is also encoded by other DNA sequences in this sample. The rearrangement uses TRDV2 and TRDJ1, with 9 bases matching TRDD3. Germline V gene sequence: CDR1 GEAIGNYY, CDR2 EKD. The V segment lost 3 bases and the J segment 0 bases; nucleotides outside the gene matches: 16. The CDR3 sequence is 19 residues long. The CDR3 nucleotides are TGTGCCTGTGACTATCGTACTGGGGGACCGACCTCGTACACCGATAAACTCATCTTT. Translated: CACDYRTGGPTSYTDKLIF.

This clone was counted ten times or more. CDR3 amino acids: CALGELHFLEYWGIPDKLIF. The CDR3 DNA sequence: TGTGCTCTTGGGGAACTTCACTTCCTAGAGTACTGGGGGATCCCCGATAAACTCATCTTT. V and J are TRDV1 and TRDJ1, with TRDD3 matching over 10 bases. J was trimmed by 3 bases and V by 0 bases; bases with no gene match: 16. Germline V gene data show CDR1 as TSWWSYY and CDR2 as QGS. The CDR3 extends over 20 amino acids.

With respect to this clone: It differs at one base from a far larger clone, so likely a read error. The sample contains more than one DNA sequence encoding this CDR3. The CDR3 spells CALGEHCCRPSYSYGGYTDKLIF. CDR3 nucleotide sequence: TGTGCTCTTGGGGAACATTGTTGTAGGCCTTCCTACTCCTACGGGGGATACACCGATAAACTCATCTTC. V gene assignment gives TRDV1, but the J gene was left uncalled; the tabulated D call, TRDD3, remains unverified against the DNA. Looked up from germline, CDR1 is TSWWSYY and CDR2 is QGS. CDR3 size: 23 residues.

This clone was counted many times. The chain carries TRDV1 and TRDJ3; TRDD2 matches 9 bases. TCRdb does not report a J gene; here it was assigned by matching the DNA to germline references. The germline V gene encodes CDR1 TSWWSYY and CDR2 QGS. The CDR3 contains 20 residues. Losses at the gene ends were 2 bases for V and 0 bases for J; bases not matched to a gene: 8. The CDR3 reads CALGEGGPSYISWDTRQMFF. CDR3 bases: TGTGCTCTTGGGGAAGGTGGGCCTTCCTACATCTCCTGGGACACCCGACAGATGTTTTTC.

This clone was seen only a few times. This sequence is one base from a far larger clone and is likely a read error. This sample includes further DNA sequences coding for the same CDR3. The V and J genes are TRDV1 and TRDJ1; D perhaps matches TRDD3 (5 bases). Germline matching of the DNA provided the J gene here, since TCRdb leaves it blank. Deletions cut 0 bases from V and 0 bases from J, with 17 bases between. This CDR3 has 18 amino acids. Germline CDR1 TSWWSYY, CDR2 QGS. CDR3 region: CALGELVRGHVYTDKLIF. As DNA, the CDR3 is TGTGCTCTTGGGGAACTAGTCAGGGGGCACGTCTACACCGATAAACTCATCTTT.

This clone was counted many times. The protein held in TCRdb is that of a much larger clone and does not match this DNA's translation at residue 12, likely because of a read error; the protein shown is translated from the DNA. V usage is TRDV2 and J usage is TRDJ3; 7 nucleotides line up with TRDD3. TCRdb leaves out the J gene; it was filled in here by matching the DNA to germline. Germline values: CDR1 GEAIGNYY, CDR2 EKD. CDR3 length equals 16 residues. The CDR3 DNA is TGTGCCTGTGACTGGGGGAGCTCCTGGGACACCCAACAGATGTTTTTC. The encoded protein is CACDWGSSWDTQQMFF.

The sample holds a few counts of this clone. The TCRdb protein comes from a much larger clone and disagrees with this DNA's translation at residue 11, likely due to a read error; the protein given here is derived from the DNA. The V call is TRDV2, the J call TRDJ1; 10 nucleotides match TRDD3. Since TCRdb gives no J gene, matching the DNA to germline was used here to assign it. With 0 bases clipped from V and 3 bases from J, the junction kept 9 bases outside the gene matches. CDR3 length equals 17 residues. Germline V lookup: CDR1 GEAIGNYY, CDR2 EKD. The CDR3 DNA is TGTGCCTGTGACACCGTAGGGGGATACGCGAATCCCGATAAACTCATCTTT. Translation gives CACDTVGGYANPDKLIF.

The chain carries TRDV1 and TRDJ1; TRDD2 aligns across 8 bases. Since TCRdb gives no J gene, matching the DNA to germline was used here to assign it. J gave up 6 bases and V 0 bases, and 24 bases lay outside the gene matches. Germline V lookup: CDR1 TSWWSYY, CDR2 QGS. This CDR3 spans 21 amino acids. This CDR3 is CALGELFLQSMGSRNGYKLIF. The CDR3 DNA sequence: TGTGCTCTTGGGGAACTCTTCCTACAATCGATGGGGTCTCGCAATGGGTATAAACTCATCTTT.

About this clone: A single base is all that separates this from a far larger clone, so a read error is likely. At the DNA level, this CDR3 is encoded by other sequences in the same sample as well. CDR3 DNA: TGTGCCTGCGACTTTCTGGGGGATACCGATAAACTCATCTTT. This translates into CACDFLGDTDKLIF. The chain couples TRDV2 to TRDJ1; TRDD3 matches 9 bases. TCRdb is silent on the J gene; assignment here came from matching the DNA to germline. The CDR3 contains 14 residues. Germline V gene data show CDR1 as GEAIGNYY and CDR2 as EKD. J lost 2 bases, V lost 7 bases, and 7 bases had no gene match.

As concerns this clone: This may come from a read error, since a much larger clone is one base off. At the DNA level, this CDR3 is encoded by other sequences in the same sample as well. The rearrangement joins TRDV1 to TRDJ1, with 8 bases aligning to TRDD3. CDR1 TSWWSYY and CDR2 QGS come from the germline V gene. There are 24 residues in the CDR3. CDR3 loop: CALGELLVPSPCQWGIGYTYKLIF. The CDR3 DNA reads TGTGCTCTTGGGGAACTTCTAGTACCCTCCCCATGCCAGTGGGGGATCGGGTACACCTATAAACTCATCTTT.

This clone was detected only a few times. This likely stems from a read error, as it lies one base from a far larger clone. The same CDR3 arises from other DNA sequences in this sample as well. The J gene is TRDJ1, the V gene TRDV1; D remains ambiguous. Here the J gene came from matching the DNA to germline, since TCRdb omits it. This CDR3 is built from 19 residues. The germline gives CDR1 TSWWSYY, CDR2 QGS. V gave up 1 base and J gave up 0 bases, with 21 bases separating them. The CDR3 DNA reads as TGTGCTCTTGGGGAACCAAGTGCCTCCTGCGAATCTGACACCGATAAACTCATCTTT. It encodes CALGEPSASCESDTDKLIF.

Note on this clone: This clone may be a read error of a much larger clone one base away. This sample also contains other DNA sequences that code for the same CDR3. J is TRDJ1 and V is TRDV1; the match to TRDD3 covers 12 bases. Looked up from germline, CDR1 is TSWWSYY and CDR2 is QGS. There are 22 residues in the CDR3. CDR3 coding DNA: TGTGCTCTGGGGGAACTTACCTCCTACGACCCTACTGGGGGATACTTAGCCGATAAACTCATCTTT. Translating it yields CALGELTSYDPTGGYLADKLIF.

As concerns this clone: This DNA translates differently at residue 3 from the TCRdb protein, which is that of a much larger clone; a read error is likely, and the protein shown is the DNA's own translation. The V and J genes are TRDV1 and TRDJ1; 9 bases align to TRDD3. Germline CDR1 TSWWSYY, CDR2 QGS. The CDR3 sequence is 22 residues long. V shed 10 bases and J 0 bases; nucleotides not matched to a gene: 30. CDR3 DNA: TGTGCTCCTGTGCGTACGGGTCATCTACTGGGGGACCCGATAAGGTACACCGATAAACTCATCTTT. Amino acids: CAPVRTGHLLGDPIRYTDKLIF.

Concerning this clone: The translation of this DNA and the TCRdb protein of a much larger clone differ at residue 8, probably owing to a read error; the protein shown here is translated from the DNA. The chain links TRDV1 to TRDJ1; a weak D match, TRDD3 (5 bases). Germline-derived CDR1 and CDR2 are TSWWSYY and QGS. The CDR3 is 14 residues long. V was shortened by 9 bases and J by 2 bases, with 16 bases between the two germline ends. For the CDR3, the DNA is TGTGCTCTCCTGCCGTGGGGACCTACCGATAAACTCATCTTT. It specifies CALLPWGPTDKLIF.

Points on this clone: A far bigger clonotype differs at one base, so this is likely a read error. Within the sample, other DNA sequences also encode this same CDR3. The rearrangement joins TRDV2 to TRDJ1; tentative D call: TRDD3 (6 bases). This CDR3 is built from 18 residues. The germline CDR1 and CDR2 sequences are GEAIGNYY and EKD. CDR3 protein: CACDTGTSGESYTDKLIF. CDR3 in DNA: TGTGCCTGTGACACCGGGACGTCTGGGGAATCGTACACCGATAAACTCATCTTC.

As to this clone: The protein in TCRdb stems from a much larger clone and differs at residue 3 from this DNA's translation, likely a read error; here the protein is translated from the DNA. V is TRDV1 and J is TRDJ1, with D maybe TRDD3 (6 bases). TCRdb records no J gene; here it was assigned by comparing the DNA to germline. Germline V gene sequence: CDR1 TSWWSYY, CDR2 QGS. The CDR3 has 16 amino acids. The CDR3: CAPGELIPQKEGKLIF. CDR3 in DNA: TGTGCTCCTGGGGAACTTATCCCCCAAAAGGAGGGTAAACTCATCTTT.

On this clone itself: TCRdb records a much larger clone's protein for this DNA, with a difference at residue 18 that likely arises from a read error; the protein given is the translation of the DNA. The rearrangement joins TRDV1 to TRDJ1; 8 nucleotides agree with TRDD3. CDR3 size: 20 residues. Germline V gene sequence: CDR1 TSWWSYY, CDR2 QGS. The DNA of the CDR3 is TGTGCTCTTGGGGCTCTAGAGCTCCCAAACTGGGGGCTTAACACCGATAAACCCATCTTT. Translating gives CALGALELPNWGLNTDKPIF.

Remarks on this clone: A read error likely explains why the TCRdb protein, taken from a much larger clone, differs from this DNA's translation at residue 12; the protein shown is translated from the DNA. V gene TRDV2 was called; the J gene was not; TRDD3, as called in the table, went unchecked against the DNA. Germline lookup yields CDR1 GEAIGNYY and CDR2 EKD. CDR3 length: 13 amino acids. CDR3 DNA: TGTGCCTGTACGGGGGAAGGCTCCGATAAACTCACCTTT. It codes for CACTGEGSDKLTF.

As to this clone: The junction does not match germline at one end; this may be a read error. At the DNA level, this CDR3 is encoded by other sequences in the same sample as well. This chain uses TRDV1 with TRDJ1; possible D gene TRDD3, 7 bases. The J gene was missing in TCRdb and was found by matching the end of the DNA to germline. This CDR3 spans 22 amino acids. Germline V gives CDR1 TSWWSYY, CDR2 QGS. This chain's CDR3 is CALGEVTREISHAPGGLGKLIF. Here the CDR3 DNA reads TGTGCCCTTGGGGAAGTGACCCGAGAAATATCGCACGCCCCTGGGGGCTTGGGTAAACTCATCTTT.

This clone was counted only a few times. The protein TCRdb lists belongs to a much larger clone and differs from this DNA's translation at residue 10, which points to a read error; the protein shown is made from the DNA. This sequence joins TRDV1 and TRDJ1, with unresolved D. The CDR3 runs 12 residues. CDR1 is TSWWSYY, CDR2 QGS, per germline. In DNA, the CDR3 is TGTGCTCTTGGGGAATTGCGGTATAAACCCATCTTT. Amino acids: CALGELRYKPIF.

A remark on this clone: The TCRdb protein, from a much larger clone, departs from this DNA's translation at residue 6, likely by read error; the protein shown derives from the DNA. The chain uses TRDV2 and TRDJ1, with TRDD3 as a possible D gene (6 bases). No J gene was available from TCRdb, and it was assigned here by a germline match of the DNA. The V gene's germline CDR1 is GEAIGNYY and CDR2 EKD. This CDR3 has 15 amino acids. V was pared by 3 bases and J by 0 bases, with 13 bases between. The CDR3 coding sequence is TGTGCCTGTGACTCTCCGGGGATTAACACCGATAAACTCATCTTT. Protein product: CACDSPGINTDKLIF.

To note about this clone: The TCRdb protein, from a much larger clone, departs from this DNA's translation at residue 4, likely by read error; the protein shown derives from the DNA. V and J are TRDV1 and TRDJ1; the D gene is possibly TRDD3 (6 bases). The CDR3 runs to 20 residues. Germline loops: CDR1 TSWWSYY, CDR2 QGS. For the CDR3, the DNA is TGTGCTCTTAGGGAACCAGCTAACGTCCTCCACATACTGGGTCCCGATAAACTCATCTTT. Its protein product is CALREPANVLHILGPDKLIF.

This clone was found a few times. TCRdb lists the protein of a much larger clone for this DNA, which differs at residue 16, so this is likely a read error; the protein given here is translated from the DNA itself. This chain connects TRDV1 to TRDJ1; 11 nucleotides match TRDD3. TCRdb does not report a J gene; here it was assigned by matching the DNA to germline references. This CDR3 region has 19 residues. Germline V gene sequence: CDR1 TSWWSYY, CDR2 QGS. Germline trimming cut 0 bases from V and 9 bases from J; bases unmatched to any gene: 18. The CDR3 nucleotides are TGTGCTCTTGGGGAACTCCCTTCCTACGAATGGGGGATACGCTGGGAACTCATCTTT. This sequence encodes CALGELPSYEWGIRWELIF.

Worth noting for this clone: The protein given by TCRdb reflects a much larger clone and differs at residue 3 from this DNA's translation, likely from a read error; the protein shown is the DNA's translation. The V call is TRDV1, the J call TRDJ1; D may match TRDD1 or TRDD3 (6 bases each). Here the J gene came from matching the DNA to germline, since TCRdb omits it. Germline loops: CDR1 TSWWSYY, CDR2 QGS. The CDR3 is made up of 19 amino acids. For the CDR3, the DNA is TGCGCTCCTGGGGAAATATGGTTCCCCCGAAATACTTACACCGATAAACTCATCTTT. It translates to CAPGEIWFPRNTYTDKLIF.